Following are 6 T cell receptor beta chains from one sample sequenced in a study of blood T cell repertoires in COVID-19. The assay was immunoSEQ multiplex PCR, and TCRdb's table has in-frame clones only and misses some. The top ten hold roughly 3.2% of the sample, which has 87,000 or so clones, approximately 85% seen once. Sample: peripheral blood. The receptors derive from an elderly woman with COVID-19, enrolled during active disease.

The chain recombines TRBV6-5 with TRBJ1-2; 7 bases match TRBD1. The junction had 10 bases not matched to a gene; V was cut back by 5 bases and J by 7 bases. The germline gives CDR1 MNHEY, CDR2 SVGAGI. CDR3 length: 14 amino acids. In DNA form, the CDR3 reads TGTGCCAGCAGTACCTCACAGGGGAAAGGTGGCTACACCTTC. It yields the protein CASSTSQGKGGYTF.

The chain links TRBV7-3 to TRBJ2-7; 9 bases fit TRBD1. Trimming cost V 5 bases and J 4 bases; bases outside gene matches: 9. The CDR3 is 15 residues long. Per the germline V gene, CDR1 is SGHTA and CDR2 is FQGTGA. The CDR3 DNA reads as TGTGCCAGCAGCCCCGCCCCGGGACAGGGTTACGAGCAGTACTTC. This codes for CASSPAPGQGYEQYF. The full variable domain, completed using reference TRBV7-3 and TRBJ2-7, is GAGVSQTPSNKVTEKGKYVELRCDPISGHTALYWYRQSLGQGPEFLIYFQGTGAADDSGLPNDRFFAVRPEGSVSTLKIQRTERGDSAVYLCASSPAPGQGYEQYFGPGTRLTVT.

The CDR3 bases are TGCGCCAGCAGCCATGTGACAGGACACTTCTCTGGAAACACCATATATTTT. Its translation is CASSHVTGHFSGNTIYF. The chain is built from TRBV4-1 and TRBJ1-3; D perhaps matches TRBD1 (6 bases). Germline CDR1 and CDR2: MGHRA and YSYEKL. The CDR3 has 17 amino acids. Trimming pared 3 bases from V and 0 bases from J, leaving 15 bases between.

V usage is TRBV11-2 and J usage is TRBJ2-5, with TRBD2 identical over 13 bases. J gave up 2 bases and V 5 bases, and 8 bases lay outside the gene matches. This CDR3 is built from 17 residues. Germline values: CDR1 SGHAT, CDR2 FQNNGV. The chain's CDR3 is CASSGRAGLAGQETQYF. The CDR3 region has the DNA TGTGCCAGCAGCGGAAGAGCGGGACTAGCGGGGCAAGAGACCCAGTACTTC. The complete variable domain, with remaining parts taken from reference TRBV11-2 and TRBJ2-5, reads EAGVAQSPRYKIIEKRQSVAFWCNPISGHATLYWYQQILGQGPKLLIQFQNNGVVDDSQLPKDRFSAERLKGVDSTLKIQPAKLEDSAVYLCASSGRAGLAGQETQYFGPGTRLLVL.

The genes are TRBV5-5 and TRBJ1-1, with TRBD1 identical over 8 bases. Germline V gives CDR1 SGHKS, CDR2 YYEKEE (reference sequence). Germline trimming cut 4 bases from V and 5 bases from J; bases unmatched to any gene: 7. The CDR3 covers 14 residues. CDR3 loop: CASSLGQGRTEAFF. CDR3 sequence (DNA): TGTGCCAGCAGCCTAGGACAGGGCAGAACTGAAGCTTTCTTT.

The J gene is TRBJ2-3, the V gene TRBV4-3, with 10 nucleotides matching TRBD2. The CDR3 is made up of 18 amino acids. Germline V gene sequence: CDR1 LGHNA, CDR2 YSLEER. The trim removed 0 bases at V and 5 bases at J, leaving 11 bases unmatched. The CDR3 region has the DNA TGCGCCAGCAGCCAAGAAGTTGGGCTAGCGGGGGTAGGAGATACGCAGTATTTT. It is translated as CASSQEVGLAGVGDTQYF.